Given below is one TCR beta chain in context. Authors' analysis steps: Reference gene primer amplification yielded estimated nucleated cell counts. Using immunoSEQ multiplex PCR, the repertoire was profiled, and TCRdb retains in-frame clones only, with some absent. For V, J and clone size, that table is used; D and trimming come from the DNA. This sample carries about 310,000 clones, around 92% of them seen once, and the ten largest clones take roughly 10%. The sample comes from a study of blood T cell repertoires in COVID-19. Deletions cut 1 base from V and 0 bases from J, with 16 bases between. The length of the CDR3 is 18 residues. From germline, CDR1 is SGHAT and CDR2 FQNNGV. Individuals aged roughly 18 to 95 years were recruited from 20 to 25 US areas. All recovered Cohort 3 donors got two negative PCRs, got clearance, or saw symptom resolution.

Sequencing input: PBMCs or T cells enriched from blood (not recorded which). The TCR comes from a woman aged 25 to 39 who had recovered from COVID-19. This chain uses TRBV11-2 with TRBJ2-1; D not resolved. The CDR3 sequence is CASSLGSLLQSSYNEQFF. DNA of the CDR3: TGTGCCAGCAGCTTAGGGTCTCTCTTACAGAGCTCCTACAATGAGCAGTTCTTC.